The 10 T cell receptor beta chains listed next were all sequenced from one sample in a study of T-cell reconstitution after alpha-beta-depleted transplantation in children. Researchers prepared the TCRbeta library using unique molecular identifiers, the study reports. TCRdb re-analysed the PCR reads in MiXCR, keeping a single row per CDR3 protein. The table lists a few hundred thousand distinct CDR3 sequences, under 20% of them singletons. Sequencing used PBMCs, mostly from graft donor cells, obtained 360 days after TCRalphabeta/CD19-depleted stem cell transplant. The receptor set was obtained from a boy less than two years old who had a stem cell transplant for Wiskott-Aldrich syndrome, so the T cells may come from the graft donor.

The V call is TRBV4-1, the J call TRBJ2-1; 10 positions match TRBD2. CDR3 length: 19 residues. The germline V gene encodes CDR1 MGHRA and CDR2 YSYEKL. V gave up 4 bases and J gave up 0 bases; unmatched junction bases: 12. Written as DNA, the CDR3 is TGCGCCAGCAGCCCCAGGTTACCTAGCGGGGGTAGCTCCTACAATGAGCAGTTCTTC. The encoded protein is CASSPRLPSGGSSYNEQFF.

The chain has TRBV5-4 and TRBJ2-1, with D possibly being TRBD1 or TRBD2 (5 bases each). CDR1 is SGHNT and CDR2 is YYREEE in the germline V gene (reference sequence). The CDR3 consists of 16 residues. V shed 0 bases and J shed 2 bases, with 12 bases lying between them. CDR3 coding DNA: TGTGCCAGCAGCTTGGCGGGGCCGGGACCCTACAATGAGCAGTTCTTC. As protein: CASSLAGPGPYNEQFF.

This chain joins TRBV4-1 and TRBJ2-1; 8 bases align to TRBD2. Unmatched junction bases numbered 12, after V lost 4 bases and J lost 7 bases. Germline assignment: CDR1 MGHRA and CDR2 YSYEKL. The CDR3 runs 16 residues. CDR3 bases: TGCGCCAGCAGCCTCAAGCACGGACTAGCAGGGAATGAGCAGTTCTTC. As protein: CASSLKHGLAGNEQFF.

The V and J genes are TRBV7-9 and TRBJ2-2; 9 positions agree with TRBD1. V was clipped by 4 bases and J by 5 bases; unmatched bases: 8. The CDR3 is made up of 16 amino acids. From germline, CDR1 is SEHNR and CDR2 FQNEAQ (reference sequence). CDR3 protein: CASSSPTGGKTGELFF. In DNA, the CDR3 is TGTGCCAGCAGCTCCCCGACAGGGGGGAAAACCGGGGAGCTGTTTTTT.

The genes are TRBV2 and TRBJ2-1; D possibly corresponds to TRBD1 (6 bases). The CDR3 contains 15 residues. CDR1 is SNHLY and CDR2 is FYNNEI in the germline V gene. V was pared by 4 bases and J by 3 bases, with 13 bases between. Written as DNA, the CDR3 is TGTGCCAGCAGTGCGACAGGATCGCTCTACAATGAGCAGTTCTTC. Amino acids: CASSATGSLYNEQFF. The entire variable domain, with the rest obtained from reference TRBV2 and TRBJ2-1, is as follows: EPEVTQTPSHQVTQMGQEVILRCVPISNHLYFYWYRQILGQKVEFLVSFYNNEISEKSEIFDDQFSVERPDGSNFTLKIRSTKLEDSAMYFCASSATGSLYNEQFFGPGTRLTVL.

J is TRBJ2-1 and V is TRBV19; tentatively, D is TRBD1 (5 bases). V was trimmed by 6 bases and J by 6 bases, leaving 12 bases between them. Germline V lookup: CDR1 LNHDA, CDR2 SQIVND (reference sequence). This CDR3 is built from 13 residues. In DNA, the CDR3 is TGTGCCAGTAGGACAGTTCCAGGCAATGAGCAGTTCTTC. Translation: CASRTVPGNEQFF.

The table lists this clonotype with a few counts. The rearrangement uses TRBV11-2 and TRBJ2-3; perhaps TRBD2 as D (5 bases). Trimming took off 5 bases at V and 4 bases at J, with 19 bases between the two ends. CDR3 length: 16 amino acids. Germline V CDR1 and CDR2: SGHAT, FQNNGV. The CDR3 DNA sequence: TGTGCCAGCAGCCCCGACCCACAACTAGGTGCAGATACGCAGTATTTT. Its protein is CASSPDPQLGADTQYF.

The CDR3 DNA follows: TGTGCCAGCAGTCTGATGGGCAAGCAGTACTTC. Its translation is CASSLMGKQYF. This rearrangement joins TRBV12-3 or TRBV12-4 to TRBJ2-7; D is unresolved. Between the trimmed V and J ends, which lost 5 bases and 8 bases, there was a span of 10 bases. This CDR3 has 11 amino acids.

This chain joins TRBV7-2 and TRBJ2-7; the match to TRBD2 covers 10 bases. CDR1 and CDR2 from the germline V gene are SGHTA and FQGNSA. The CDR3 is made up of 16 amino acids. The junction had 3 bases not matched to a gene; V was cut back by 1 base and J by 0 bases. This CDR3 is CASSLVSGRGSYEQYF. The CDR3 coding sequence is TGTGCCAGCAGCTTAGTCAGCGGGAGGGGCTCCTACGAGCAGTACTTC.

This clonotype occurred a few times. Here the CDR3 DNA reads TGTGCCAGCAGCCGATCGCACGGGGGGGCGAAAGAGACCCAGTACTTC. Amino acids: CASSRSHGGAKETQYF. The rearrangement joins TRBV3-1 to TRBJ2-5, with 8 bases fitting TRBD2. Trimming removed 4 bases from V and 3 bases from J; junction bases left unmatched: 10. The CDR3 consists of 16 residues. The germline CDR1 and CDR2 sequences are LGHDT and YNNKEL (reference sequence).